One and the same sample provided the 15 T cell receptor beta chains below, sequenced in a study of cytomegalovirus exposure and HLA in healthy donors. With 60 Vbeta and 13 Jbeta primers, the PCR was carried out. The method was immunoSEQ multiplex PCR; TCRdb's version includes in-frame clones alone and lacks a portion of them. Of about 120,000 clones detected, 60% to 80% appear once; the ten largest clones hold about 3.3%. The sample comprised PBMCs. These receptor sequences come from a woman in her forties or fifties in good health and CMV-seronegative.

Only a few counts were recorded for this clone. V is TRBV6-4 and J is TRBJ2-3; 11 positions agree with TRBD1. V gave up 4 bases and J gave up 1 base; unmatched junction bases: 4. Germline V gene sequence: CDR1 MRHNA, CDR2 SNTAGT. This CDR3 is 16 amino acids long. This CDR3 reads CASSAEGQGGTDTQYF. For the CDR3, the DNA is TGTGCCAGCAGTGCCGAGGGACAGGGGGGCACAGATACGCAGTATTTT.

The chain is built from TRBV5-1 and TRBJ2-1; TRBD2 aligns across 9 bases. With V trimmed by 0 bases and J by 4 bases, 2 bases remained unmatched. Germline loops: CDR1 SGHRS, CDR2 YFSETQ. The CDR3 runs to 15 residues. CDR3 sequence reads: CASSLGGREYNEQFF. CDR3 nucleotide sequence: TGCGCCAGCAGCTTGGGCGGGAGGGAATACAATGAGCAGTTCTTC. The full variable domain, with the rest looked up from reference TRBV5-1 and TRBJ2-1, is KAGVTQTPRYLIKTRGQQVTLSCSPISGHRSVSWYQQTPGQGLQFLFEYFSETQRNKGNFPGRFSGRQFSNSRSEMNVSTLELGDSALYLCASSLGGREYNEQFFGPGTRLTVL.

The rearrangement joins TRBV5-1 to TRBJ2-1; 9 bases match TRBD2. The CDR3 spans 14 residues. Germline trimming cut 0 bases from V and 9 bases from J; bases unmatched to any gene: 4. Germline V CDR1 and CDR2: SGHRS, YFSETQ. The CDR3 coding sequence is TGCGCCAGCAGCTTGGCCGCTAGCGGGACTGAGCAGTTCTTC. Translation gives CASSLAASGTEQFF. Full variable domain (outside the CDR3, taken from reference TRBV5-1 and TRBJ2-1): KAGVTQTPRYLIKTRGQQVTLSCSPISGHRSVSWYQQTPGQGLQFLFEYFSETQRNKGNFPGRFSGRQFSNSRSEMNVSTLELGDSALYLCASSLAASGTEQFFGPGTRLTVL.

The chain has TRBV9 and TRBJ2-2; 8 nucleotides agree with TRBD1. The germline V gene has CDR1 SGDLS and CDR2 YYNGEE. This CDR3 comprises 14 residues. V was pared by 4 bases and J by 3 bases, with 2 bases of the junction left unmatched. The CDR3 spells CASSTGGHTGELFF. The CDR3 bases are TGTGCCAGCAGCACAGGGGGACACACCGGGGAGCTGTTTTTT.

V is TRBV19 and J is TRBJ2-1; TRBD1 matches at 7 bases. After removal of 4 bases from V and 4 bases from J, the junction contained 10 bases not matched to a gene. Germline assignment: CDR1 LNHDA and CDR2 SQIVND (reference sequence). CDR3 length: 16 amino acids. The CDR3 is CASSTVQGHGYNEQFF. CDR3 sequence (DNA): TGTGCCAGTAGTACAGTACAGGGGCACGGGTACAATGAGCAGTTCTTC.

The rearrangement joins TRBV28 to TRBJ1-5; unclear D gene. From germline, CDR1 is MDHEN and CDR2 SYDVKM. Deletions cut 6 bases from V and 0 bases from J, with 12 bases between. The length of the CDR3 is 15 residues. The CDR3 reads CASRTQLYSNQPQHF. CDR3 sequence (DNA): TGTGCCAGCAGAACACAGCTTTATAGCAATCAGCCCCAGCATTTT.

CDR3 loop: CASSPPPSTGELFF. As DNA, the CDR3 is TGTGCCAGCAGCCCTCCTCCTAGCACCGGGGAGCTGTTTTTT. The V gene is TRBV9, the J gene TRBJ2-2; D is undetermined. The CDR3 sequence is 14 residues long. Germline loops: CDR1 SGDLS, CDR2 YYNGEE. The V end was cut by 4 bases, the J end by 4 bases, with 11 bases between.

J is TRBJ2-5 and V is TRBV4-1, with D possibly TRBD2 on 5 matching bases. The end of the DNA aligns better with TRBJ2-7, so the J call may be wrong. CDR1 and CDR2 from the germline V gene are MGHRA and YSYEKL. CDR3 length: 15 residues. The CDR3 loop is CASSQGRQEVYEQYF. In nucleotides, the CDR3 is TGCGCCAGCAGCCAAGGGCGCCAGGAGGTTTACGAGCAGTACTTC.

This clone has only a few counts. The rearrangement joins TRBV15 to TRBJ2-1; 7 bases line up with TRBD1. CDR1 is LNHNV and CDR2 is YYDKDF in the germline V gene (reference sequence). CDR3 length: 14 residues. V shed 0 bases and J 7 bases; nucleotides not matched to a gene: 3. In DNA, the CDR3 is TGTGCCACCAGCAGAGACCAGGGGGTGAATGAGCAGTTCTTC. Translation: CATSRDQGVNEQFF.

This chain uses TRBV7-3 with TRBJ2-2, with 8 bases identical to TRBD2. Germline V gene lookup returns CDR1 SGHTA and CDR2 FQGTGA. The ends lost 5 bases at V and 6 bases at J; junction bases unmatched: 8. This CDR3 has 15 amino acids. CDR3 protein: CASSPFSGSSGELFF. The CDR3, as DNA: TGTGCCAGCAGCCCATTCAGCGGGAGTTCCGGGGAGCTGTTTTTT.

The chain carries TRBV30 and TRBJ1-3; D unclear. This CDR3 contains 13 residues. Trimming stripped 3 bases from V and 0 bases from J, with 6 bases between. Germline V gene sequence: CDR1 GTSNPN, CDR2 SVGIG (reference sequence). The CDR3 nucleotides read TGTGCCTGGAGACAGTTCTCTGGAAACACCATATATTTT. Protein product: CAWRQFSGNTIYF. Variable domain in full (rest from reference TRBV30 and TRBJ1-3): SQTIHQWPATLVQPVGSPLSLECTVEGTSNPNLYWYRQAAGRGLQLLFYSVGIGQISSEVPQNLSASRPQDRQFILSSKKLLLSDSGFYLCAWRQFSGNTIYFGEGSWLTVV.

The CDR3 DNA reads as TGTGCCAGCCGAACCAGGACTCTTGAGGAGACCCAGTACTTC. It translates to CASRTRTLEETQYF. The chain links TRBV6-1 to TRBJ2-5, with D possibly TRBD2 on 5 matching bases. CDR1 MNHNS and CDR2 SASEGT come from the germline V gene. Between the trimmed V and J ends, which lost 8 bases and 5 bases, there was a span of 18 bases. The CDR3 spans 14 residues.

As to this clone: An end of the junction does not agree with germline; a read error may underlie this. This chain uses TRBV7-9 with TRBJ1-2; no clear D. Germline CDR1 SEHNR, CDR2 FQNEAQ (reference sequence). The CDR3 has 12 amino acids. CDR3 sequence reads: CASNLGRNGYTF. The CDR3, as DNA: TGTGCCAGCAACTTAGGGCGGAATGGCTACACCTTC.

This clone has just a few counts. This chain uses TRBV6-4 with TRBJ2-3, with 7 bases lining up with TRBD2. Trimming took 4 bases from V and 0 from J; bases not matched to a gene: 4. Germline CDR1 is MRHNA and CDR2 is SNTAGT. The CDR3 is 15 amino acids. The CDR3 DNA is TGTGCCAGCAGTGGGGATAGCGGGAGCACAGATACGCAGTATTTT. Protein product: CASSGDSGSTDTQYF.

The sample holds one count of this clone. The chain uses TRBV15 and TRBJ1-2; 7 nucleotides agree with TRBD1. Germline V lookup: CDR1 LNHNV, CDR2 YYDKDF (reference sequence). There are 13 residues in the CDR3. Unmatched junction bases numbered 9, after V lost 6 bases and J lost 8 bases. The CDR3 sequence: CATSGTRTGGYTF. CDR3 DNA sequence: TGTGCCACCAGTGGGACCCGGACAGGCGGCTACACCTTC.